Below are 10 T cell receptor beta chains sequenced from a single sample in a study of OX40 agonist ivuxolimab in advanced cancers. Sequencing used immunoSEQ multiplex PCR; TCRdb keeps in-frame clones, though not all of them. The sample holds 65,000 to 80,000 clones, approximately 78% seen once. The specimen comprised CD4+ or CD8+ T cells sorted from blood, sampled in a trial of the OX40 agonist ivuxolimab. The receptors shown here come from an adult with an advanced solid tumor such as melanoma, head and neck, liver or kidney cancer.

The J gene is TRBJ1-1, the V gene TRBV6-5; D not certain. V was cut by 6 bases and J by 1 base, with 12 bases left in between. Looked up from germline, CDR1 is MNHEY and CDR2 is SVGAGI. This CDR3 comprises 14 residues. The CDR3: CASRSPGRNTEAFF. The CDR3 DNA follows: TGTGCCAGCAGATCTCCCGGACGGAACACTGAAGCTTTCTTT.

The chain combines TRBV7-9 with TRBJ1-1, with D possibly being TRBD1 (5 bases). This CDR3 contains 14 residues. Trimming stripped 5 bases from V and 4 bases from J, with 14 bases between. Per the germline V gene, CDR1 is SEHNR and CDR2 is FQNEAQ (reference sequence). CDR3: CASSLQGKGTEAFF. The CDR3 DNA sequence: TGTGCCAGCAGCCTCCAGGGAAAGGGCACTGAAGCTTTCTTT.

In its sample, this clone was seen a few times. The gene calls are TRBV25-1 and TRBJ1-1; weak D call: TRBD1 (6 bases). The germline V gene has CDR1 MGHDK and CDR2 SYGVNS. The CDR3 contains 15 residues. V was cut by 4 bases and J by 10 bases, with 22 bases left in between. CDR3 nucleotides: TGTGCCAGCAGTGGATCCCCCAACAAACAGGGACGAGCTTTCTTT. Encoded protein: CASSGSPNKQGRAFF.

This chain connects TRBV4-1 to TRBJ2-5, with 8 bases fitting TRBD2. Germline V lookup: CDR1 MGHRA, CDR2 YSYEKL. V was clipped by 4 bases and J by 5 bases; unmatched bases: 6. This CDR3 region has 14 residues. The chain's CDR3 is CASSRGGLKETQYF. The DNA for the CDR3 is TGCGCCAGCAGCCGCGGGGGGCTGAAGGAGACCCAGTACTTC.

The genes are TRBV18 and TRBJ2-6; D gene uncertain. V lost 6 bases to trimming and J lost 1 base, with 10 bases between them. Per the germline V gene, CDR1 is KGHSH and CDR2 is LQKENI. The CDR3 consists of 15 residues. DNA of the CDR3: TGTGCCAGCTCCCTACGGAGATCTGGGGCCAACGTCCTGACTTTC. Translating gives CASSLRRSGANVLTF.

V usage is TRBV6-1 and J usage is TRBJ1-6; the D is unclear. CDR1 is MNHNS and CDR2 is SASEGT in the germline V gene. V was clipped by 3 bases and J by 7 bases, with 10 bases between them. The CDR3 is 14 amino acids. CDR3 sequence (DNA): TGTGCCAGCAGTGACGGGGTTGGGAATTCACCCCTCCACTTT. Amino acids: CASSDGVGNSPLHF.

The chain combines TRBV5-1 with TRBJ1-1, with unresolved D. Trimming pared 4 bases from V and 0 bases from J, leaving 13 bases between. The CDR3 spans 15 residues. Germline loops: CDR1 SGHRS, CDR2 YFSETQ. In DNA, the CDR3 is TGCGCCAGCAGCCCGTCTCATGCGTTGAACACTGAAGCTTTCTTT. Translation gives CASSPSHALNTEAFF.

The rearrangement uses TRBV6-5 and TRBJ2-7, with a tentative D call TRBD2 (6 bases). The CDR3 loop spans 11 amino acids. The V end lost 5 bases, the J end lost 4 bases, and 6 bases lay between the germline ends. Germline loops: CDR1 MNHEY, CDR2 SVGAGI. CDR3 bases: TGTGCCAGCAGTGGGGGGTACGAGCAGTACGTC. Protein sequence: CASSGGYEQYV.

V and J are TRBV28 and TRBJ2-7, with D perhaps matching TRBD1 (7 bases). The ends were cut back, 7 bases at V and 2 bases at J, with 18 bases in the middle. The germline gives CDR1 MDHEN, CDR2 SYDVKM. CDR3 length: 15 residues. The CDR3 nucleotides are TGTGCCAGCACCCCCGGAGGGGGCGGGCCCTACGAGCAGTACTTC. It codes for CASTPGGGGPYEQYF.

The gene calls are TRBV13 and TRBJ2-3; possibly TRBD1 or TRBD2 for D (5 bases each). V was shortened by 4 bases and J by 1 base, with 15 bases between the two germline ends. There are 16 residues in the CDR3. Germline V gene data show CDR1 as PRHDT and CDR2 as FYEKMQ (reference sequence). CDR3 residues: CASSSRGEHRTDTQYF. DNA for the CDR3: TGTGCCAGCAGCTCCCGGGGCGAACATCGCACAGATACGCAGTATTTT.